This note documents a single TCR beta chain sequence. Per germline, CDR1 LNHDA and CDR2 SQIVND (reference sequence). This CDR3 has 16 amino acids. The V segment lost 11 bases and the J segment 4 bases; nucleotides outside the gene matches: 17. This record belongs to a study of blood T cell repertoires in COVID-19. Assay used: immunoSEQ multiplex PCR; TCRdb lists only in-frame clones, some missing. The data hold a few hundred thousand clones, with around 88% observed a single time. Sequenced: PBMCs or T cells enriched from blood (not recorded which). The sequence came from a woman aged 40-49 years with acute COVID-19. This chain joins TRBV19 and TRBJ1-1, with 9 bases fitting TRBD1. DNA of the CDR3: TGTGCCGCCTCGGGACAGGGATTAGGCTTTGGCACTGAAGCTTTCTTT. Translated, it gives CAASGQGLGFGTEAFF.